This T cell receptor beta chain was sequenced for a study of blood T cell repertoires in COVID-19. Clones were read by immunoSEQ multiplex PCR, and TCRdb kept only the in-frame ones, dropping some. The repertoire consists of roughly 130,000 clones, with approximately 80% occurring once and the leading ten covering approximately 8.4%. This CDR3 region has 13 residues. V was pared by 5 bases and J by 2 bases, with 9 bases between. The germline V gene has CDR1 SGHTA and CDR2 FQGTGA. This clone was seen a single time. The chain combines TRBV7-3 with TRBJ1-1; D is uncertain. The TCR comes from a man aged 45-65 years who had recovered from COVID-19. The specimen sequenced was PBMCs or T cells enriched from blood (not recorded which). CDR3: CASSLSSNTEAFF. The CDR3 coding sequence is TGTGCCAGCAGCCTATCCTCCAACACTGAAGCTTTCTTT.